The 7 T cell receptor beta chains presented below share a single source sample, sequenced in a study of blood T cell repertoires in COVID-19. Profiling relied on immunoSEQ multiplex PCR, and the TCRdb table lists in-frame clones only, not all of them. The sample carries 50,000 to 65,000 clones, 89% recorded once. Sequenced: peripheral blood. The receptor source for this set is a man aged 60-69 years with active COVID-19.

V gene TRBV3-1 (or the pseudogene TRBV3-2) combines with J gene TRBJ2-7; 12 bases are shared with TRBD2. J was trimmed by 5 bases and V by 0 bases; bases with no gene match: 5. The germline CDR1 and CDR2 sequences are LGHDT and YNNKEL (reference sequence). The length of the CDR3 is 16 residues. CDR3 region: CASSQEMTSGSHEQYF. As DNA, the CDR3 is TGTGCCAGCAGCCAAGAGATGACTAGCGGGAGCCACGAGCAGTACTTC.

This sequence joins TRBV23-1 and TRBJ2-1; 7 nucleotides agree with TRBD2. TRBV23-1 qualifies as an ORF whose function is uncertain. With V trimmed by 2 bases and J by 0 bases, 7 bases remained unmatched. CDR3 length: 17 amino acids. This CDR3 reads CASSQGATSNSYNEQFF. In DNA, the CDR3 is TGCGCCAGCAGTCAAGGGGCGACTAGCAACTCCTACAATGAGCAGTTCTTC.

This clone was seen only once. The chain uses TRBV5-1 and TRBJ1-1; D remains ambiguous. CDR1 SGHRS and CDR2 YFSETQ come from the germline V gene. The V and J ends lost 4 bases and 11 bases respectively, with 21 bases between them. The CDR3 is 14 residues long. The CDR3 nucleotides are TGCGCCAGCAGCCGCGACCCGACAACAGAGCCGGCTTTCTTT. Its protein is CASSRDPTTEPAFF. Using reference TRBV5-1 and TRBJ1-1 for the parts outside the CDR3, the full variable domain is KAGVTQTPRYLIKTRGQQVTLSCSPISGHRSVSWYQQTPGQGLQFLFEYFSETQRNKGNFPGRFSGRQFSNSRSEMNVSTLELGDSALYLCASSRDPTTEPAFFGQGTRLTVV.

CDR3 bases: TGTGCCAGCAGCTTAAGTTCCCCGGGGATCGATGAGCAGTTCTTC. It encodes CASSLSSPGIDEQFF. The chain employs TRBV7-9 and TRBJ2-1; D is perhaps TRBD2 (5 bases). The germline V gene encodes CDR1 SEHNR and CDR2 FQNEAQ (reference sequence). The V gene lost 2 bases and the J gene lost 8 bases, with 16 bases spanning the gap. This CDR3 is 15 amino acids long.

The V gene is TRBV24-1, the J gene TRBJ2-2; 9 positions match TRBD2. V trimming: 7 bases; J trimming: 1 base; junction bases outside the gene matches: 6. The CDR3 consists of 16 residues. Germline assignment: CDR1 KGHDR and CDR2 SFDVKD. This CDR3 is CATRPTTSGNTGELFF. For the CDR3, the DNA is TGTGCCACCAGACCCACGACTAGCGGGAACACCGGGGAGCTGTTTTTT.

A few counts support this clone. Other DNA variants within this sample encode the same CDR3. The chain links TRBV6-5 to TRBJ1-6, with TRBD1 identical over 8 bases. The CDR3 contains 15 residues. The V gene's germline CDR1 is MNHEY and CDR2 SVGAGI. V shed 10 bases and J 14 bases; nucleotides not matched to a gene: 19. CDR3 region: CATAQTGALNGALHF. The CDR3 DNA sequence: TGTGCCACCGCGCAGACAGGGGCCCTGAATGGGGCCCTCCACTTT.

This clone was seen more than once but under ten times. The CDR3 is CASSRTGFYEQYF. The CDR3 DNA reads as TGTGCCAGCAGCAGGACAGGATTTTACGAGCAGTACTTC. The chain is built from TRBV27 and TRBJ2-7, with 7 nucleotides matching TRBD1. The junction had 6 bases not matched to a gene; V was cut back by 6 bases and J by 4 bases. There are 13 residues in the CDR3. Germline CDR1 MNHEY, CDR2 SMNVEV (reference sequence).